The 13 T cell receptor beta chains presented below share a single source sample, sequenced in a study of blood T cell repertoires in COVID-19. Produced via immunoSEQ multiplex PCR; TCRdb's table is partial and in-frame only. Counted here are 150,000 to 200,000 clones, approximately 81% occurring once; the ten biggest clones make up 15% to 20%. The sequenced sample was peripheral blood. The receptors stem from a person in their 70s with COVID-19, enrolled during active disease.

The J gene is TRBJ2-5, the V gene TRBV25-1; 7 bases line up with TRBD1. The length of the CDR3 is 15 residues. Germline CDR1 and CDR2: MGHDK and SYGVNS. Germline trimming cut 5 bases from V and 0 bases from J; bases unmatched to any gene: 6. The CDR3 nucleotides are TGTGCCAGCAGTCCCGGACAGGTGTACCAAGAGACCCAGTACTTC. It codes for CASSPGQVYQETQYF.

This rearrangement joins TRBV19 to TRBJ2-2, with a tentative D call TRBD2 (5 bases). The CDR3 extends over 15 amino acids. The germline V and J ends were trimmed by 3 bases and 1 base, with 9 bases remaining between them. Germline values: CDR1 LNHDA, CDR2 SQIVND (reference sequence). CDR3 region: CASSMMAGNTGELFF. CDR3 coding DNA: TGTGCCAGTAGTATGATGGCGGGGAACACCGGGGAGCTGTTTTTT. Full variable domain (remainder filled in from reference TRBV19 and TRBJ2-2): DGGITQSPKYLFRKEGQNVTLSCEQNLNHDAMYWYRQDPGQGLRLIYYSQIVNDFQKGDIAEGYSVSREKKESFPLTVTSAQKNPTAFYLCASSMMAGNTGELFFGEGSRLTVL.

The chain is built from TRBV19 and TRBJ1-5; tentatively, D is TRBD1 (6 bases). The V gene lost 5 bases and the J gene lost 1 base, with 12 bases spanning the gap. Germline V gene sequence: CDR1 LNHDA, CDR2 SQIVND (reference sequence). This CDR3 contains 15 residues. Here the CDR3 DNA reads TGTGCCAGTAGTGTTCAGGGGCGCAGCAATCAGCCCCAGCATTTT. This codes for CASSVQGRSNQPQHF.

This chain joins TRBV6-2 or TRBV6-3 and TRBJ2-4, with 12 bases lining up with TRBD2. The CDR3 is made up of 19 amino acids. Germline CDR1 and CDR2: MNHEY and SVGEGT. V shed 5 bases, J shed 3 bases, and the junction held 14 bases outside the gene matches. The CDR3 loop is CASSNLRTSGVVGKNIQYF. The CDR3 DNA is TGTGCCAGCAGTAACCTTCGGACTAGCGGGGTGGTAGGCAAAAACATTCAGTACTTC.

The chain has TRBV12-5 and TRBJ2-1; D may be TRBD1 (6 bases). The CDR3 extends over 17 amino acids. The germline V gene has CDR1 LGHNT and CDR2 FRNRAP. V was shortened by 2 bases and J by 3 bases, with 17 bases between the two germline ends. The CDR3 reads CASGLSRDTLDYNEQFF. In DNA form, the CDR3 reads TGTGCTAGTGGTTTGTCCCGGGACACCTTAGACTACAATGAGCAGTTCTTC.

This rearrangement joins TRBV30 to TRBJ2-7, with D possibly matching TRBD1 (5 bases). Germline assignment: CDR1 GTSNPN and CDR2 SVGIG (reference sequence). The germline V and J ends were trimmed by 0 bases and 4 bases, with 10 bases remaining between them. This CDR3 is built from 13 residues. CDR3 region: CAWSVSGLYEQYF. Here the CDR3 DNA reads TGTGCCTGGAGTGTGTCAGGGTTATACGAGCAGTACTTC.

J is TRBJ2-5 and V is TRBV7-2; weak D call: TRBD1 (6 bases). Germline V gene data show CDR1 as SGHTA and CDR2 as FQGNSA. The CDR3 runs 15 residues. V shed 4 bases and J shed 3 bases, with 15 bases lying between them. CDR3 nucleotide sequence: TGTGCCAGCAGCTCCCTGACAGGCGGAAAAGAGACCCAGTACTTC. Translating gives CASSSLTGGKETQYF.

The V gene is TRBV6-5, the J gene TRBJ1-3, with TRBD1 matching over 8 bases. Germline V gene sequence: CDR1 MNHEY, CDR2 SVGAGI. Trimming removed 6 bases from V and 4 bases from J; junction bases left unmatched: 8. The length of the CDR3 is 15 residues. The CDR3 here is CASRRQGAGGNTIYF. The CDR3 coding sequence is TGTGCCAGCAGACGGCAGGGGGCAGGCGGAAACACCATATATTTT.

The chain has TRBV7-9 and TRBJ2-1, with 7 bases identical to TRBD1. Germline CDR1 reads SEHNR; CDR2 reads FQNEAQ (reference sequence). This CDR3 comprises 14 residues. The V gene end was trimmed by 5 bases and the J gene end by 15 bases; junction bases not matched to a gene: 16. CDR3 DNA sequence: TGTGCCAGCAGCGTGGGACAGTCTTTTGCGGTACTGTTCTTC. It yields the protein CASSVGQSFAVLFF.

The DNA for the CDR3 is TGTGCCAGCAGCTCAGGGAGGGGGAATGAGCAGTTCTTC. This encodes CASSSGRGNEQFF. The V gene is TRBV5-6, the J gene TRBJ2-1; a weak D match, TRBD2 (7 bases). Trimming took 3 bases from V and 7 from J, leaving 11 bases between them. This CDR3 spans 13 amino acids. CDR1 and CDR2 (germline): SGHDT, YYEEEE.

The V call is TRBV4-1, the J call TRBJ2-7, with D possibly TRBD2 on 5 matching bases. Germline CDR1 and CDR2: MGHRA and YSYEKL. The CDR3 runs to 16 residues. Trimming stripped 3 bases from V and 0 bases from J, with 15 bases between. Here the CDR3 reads CASSHATRRSSYEQYF. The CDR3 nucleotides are TGCGCCAGCAGCCACGCTACAAGGAGGAGCTCCTACGAGCAGTACTTC.

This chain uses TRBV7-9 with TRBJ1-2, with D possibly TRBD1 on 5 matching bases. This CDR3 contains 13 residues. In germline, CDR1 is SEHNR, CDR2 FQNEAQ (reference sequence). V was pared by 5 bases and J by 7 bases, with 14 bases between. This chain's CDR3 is CASSPLGPAGYTF. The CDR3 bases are TGTGCCAGCAGCCCGTTGGGGCCCGCTGGCTACACCTTC.

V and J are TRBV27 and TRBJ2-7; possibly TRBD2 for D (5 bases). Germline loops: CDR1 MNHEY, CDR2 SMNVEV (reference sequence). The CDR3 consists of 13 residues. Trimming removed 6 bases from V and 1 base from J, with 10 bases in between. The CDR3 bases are TGTGCCAGCAGACCCGGACTGTCCTACGAGCAGTACTTC. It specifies CASRPGLSYEQYF.